Listed below are T cell receptor beta chains from one sample, sequenced in a study of blood T cell repertoires in COVID-19. Clones were sequenced by immunoSEQ multiplex PCR, and TCRdb holds only the in-frame ones, with some missing. The repertoire consists of about 210,000 clones, with under 85% occurring once and the leading ten covering 7.8%. Sequenced material: peripheral blood. The receptors were gathered from a woman at least 80 years old with COVID-19, enrolled during active disease. The CDR3 runs from the conserved cysteine through the conserved F or W. The D gene is left open where the match is weak. Only some rows state a clone size, as once, few, many or a class for expanded clones.

-,-,TRBJ1-2,TRBV3-1/TRBV3-2,CASSHPRNYGYTF,TGTGCCAGCAGCCATCCGAGAAACTATGGCTACACCTTC
-,TRBD2,TRBJ2-7,TRBV12-3/TRBV12-4,CASSRGGVEQYF,TGTGCCAGCAGCCGCGGGGGGGTCGAGCAGTACTTC
-,-,TRBJ1-5,TRBV30,CAWSLQNQPQHF,TGTGCCTGGAGTTTACAGAATCAGCCCCAGCATTTT
once,-,TRBJ1-6,TRBV28,CASSLPDTLPSYNSPLHF,TGTGCCAGCAGTCTACCGGACACTCTCCCCTCCTATAATTCACCCCTCCACTTT
-,TRBD2,TRBJ2-5,TRBV6-2/TRBV6-3,CASGRLAGAGETQYF,TGTGCCAGCGGCCGACTAGCGGGGGCGGGAGAGACCCAGTACTTC
-,-,TRBJ2-2,TRBV9,CASRQASNTGELFF,TGTGCCAGCCGACAGGCTTCGAACACCGGGGAGCTGTTTTTT
-,TRBD2,TRBJ2-5,TRBV9,CASSVALAGEQETQYF,TGTGCCAGCAGCGTAGCCCTAGCGGGAGAACAGGAGACCCAGTACTTC
-,-,TRBJ1-1,TRBV15,CATSRDHGDAFF,TGTGCCACCAGCAGAGATCACGGGGATGCTTTCTTT
-,-,TRBJ1-5,TRBV3-1/TRBV3-2,CASSQHNLQPQHF,TGTGCCAGCAGCCAACACAATCTTCAGCCCCAGCATTTT
few,-,TRBJ2-1,TRBV7-9,CASSPLHNEQFF,TGTGCCAGCAGCCCCCTACACAATGAGCAGTTCTTC
-,-,TRBJ2-1,TRBV7-3,CASSIGPRGEQFF,TGTGCCAGCAGCATCGGGCCAAGGGGTGAGCAGTTCTTC
-,TRBD1,TRBJ1-2,TRBV7-3,CASSPTGTGFAHTF,TGTGCCAGCAGCCCCACCGGGACAGGGTTCGCTCACACCTTC
-,TRBD1,TRBJ1-6,TRBV19,CASQRNGQVDSPLHF,TGTGCCAGCCAGCGAAATGGACAGGTTGATTCACCCCTCCACTTT
-,-,TRBJ1-2,TRBV7-9,CASSSRNYGYTF,TGTGCCAGCAGTTCGCGGAACTATGGCTACACCTTC
-,-,TRBJ2-7,TRBV5-1,CASSPEWGGAAYEQYF,TGCGCCAGCAGCCCAGAATGGGGGGGCGCCGCCTACGAGCAGTACTTC
-,-,TRBJ1-1,TRBV5-5,CASSWGGRNTEAFF,TGTGCCAGCAGTTGGGGAGGCAGGAACACTGAAGCTTTCTTT
-,TRBD1,TRBJ2-5,TRBV27,CASSSDRGGWGRETQYF,TGTGCCAGCAGTTCTGACAGGGGTGGCTGGGGCCGAGAGACCCAGTACTTC
-,-,TRBJ1-2,TRBV19,CASSTLGGSRDYGYTF,TGTGCCAGTAGTACTCTCGGGGGGAGTCGGGACTATGGCTACACCTTC
-,-,TRBJ1-3,TRBV2,CASSVEGGNTIYF,TGTGCCAGCAGTGTAGAGGGTGGAAACACCATATATTTT
-,-,TRBJ2-5,TRBV18,CASSRPGEETQYF,TGTGCCAGCTCACGCCCCGGGGAAGAGACCCAGTACTTC
-,TRBD1,TRBJ1-1,TRBV4-1,CASSQPQGGTEAFF,TGCGCCAGCAGCCAACCCCAGGGGGGAACTGAAGCTTTCTTT
once,-,TRBJ1-5,TRBV2,CASSERGTSNQPQHF,TGTGCCAGCAGTGAAAGGGGAACTAGCAATCAGCCCCAGCATTTT
-,TRBD1,TRBJ2-2,TRBV28,CASSLTRGQGNTGELFF,TGTGCCAGCAGTTTAACCAGGGGACAGGGAAACACCGGGGAGCTGTTTTTT
-,TRBD1,TRBJ2-2,TRBV5-1,CASSWTGVPGELFF,TGCGCCAGCAGCTGGACAGGGGTTCCCGGGGAGCTGTTTTTT
once,-,TRBJ1-5,TRBV6-5,CASSYEGNQPQHF,TGTGCCAGCAGTTACGAGGGAAATCAGCCCCAGCATTTT
once,TRBD1,TRBJ1-2,TRBV5-4,CASSLSQTGRVGYTF,TGTGCCAGCAGCTTATCCCAGACAGGGCGGGTGGGCTACACCTTC
-,TRBD2,TRBJ2-1,TRBV2,CATGGPGYNEQFF,TGTGCCACGGGGGGGCCGGGGTACAATGAGCAGTTCTTC
once,-,TRBJ1-4,TRBV15,CATSSGPTGNEKLFF,TGTGCCACCAGTTCTGGGCCCACAGGGAATGAAAAACTGTTTTTT
-,-,TRBJ2-2,TRBV7-3,CASRPNTHTGELFF,TGTGCCAGCAGACCAAACACGCACACCGGGGAGCTGTTTTTT
-,-,TRBJ2-1,TRBV3-1/TRBV3-2,CASSRVSNLDEQFF,TGTGCCAGCAGCCGCGTGTCGAACTTGGATGAGCAGTTCTTC
-,-,TRBJ2-5,TRBV19,CASSIAGRQGAPKYF,TGTGCCAGTAGTATAGCTGGCCGACAAGGGGCGCCCAAGTACTTC
once,-,TRBJ1-5,TRBV2,CASSFIGNQPQHF,TGTGCCTCTAGCTTTATAGGCAATCAGCCCCAGCATTTT
-,TRBD2,TRBJ2-5,TRBV7-8,CASSLRSGSQTQYF,TGTGCCAGCAGCTTACGTAGCGGGAGTCAGACCCAGTACTTC
-,-,TRBJ1-5,TRBV19,CASSIGARRPNQPQHF,TGTGCCAGTAGTATAGGGGCGAGACGGCCAAATCAGCCCCAGCATTTT
-,TRBD1,TRBJ1-2,TRBV12-3/TRBV12-4,CASRETGEPGYTF,TGTGCCAGCAGGGAGACAGGGGAGCCTGGCTACACCTTC
-,-,TRBJ2-3,TRBV6-6,CASSFQRDTQYF,TGTGCCAGCAGTTTCCAGCGAGATACGCAGTATTTT
-,-,TRBJ1-2,TRBV16,CASSQSPQSYGYTF,TGTGCCAGCAGCCAATCGCCACAGTCCTATGGCTACACCTTC